The 22 T cell receptor beta chains below come from one sample, sequenced in a study of T-cell reconstitution after alpha-beta-depleted transplantation in children. A library of TCRbeta sequences, prepared with unique molecular identifiers, was generated. TCRdb independently ran MiXCR on the PCR reads; one entry per CDR3 protein. The sample contains hundreds of thousands of distinct CDR3 sequences, 16% of which appear only once. The source was PBMCs from the stem cell graft donor, collected from the stem cell graft. The receptors were sampled from a human donor who donated a stem cell graft to a child with acute myeloid leukemia.

J is TRBJ1-1 and V is TRBV20-1; D might be TRBD1 (6 bases). This CDR3 comprises 16 residues. In germline, CDR1 is DFQATT, CDR2 SNEGSKA (reference sequence). V lost 6 bases and J lost 1, with 21 bases in between. The CDR3 sequence is CSAFPHPQGKNTEAFF. The CDR3 DNA reads as TGCAGTGCATTCCCCCACCCTCAGGGGAAGAACACTGAAGCTTTCTTT.

This sequence joins TRBV5-5 and TRBJ1-1; D ambiguous. The length of the CDR3 is 15 residues. Germline CDR1 and CDR2: SGHKS and YYEKEE (reference sequence). V was clipped by 6 bases and J by 5 bases, with 20 bases between them. DNA for the CDR3: TGTGCCAGCACCTTCGCCGGGCCCTCGATAACTGAAGCTTTCTTT. Its translation is CASTFAGPSITEAFF.

CDR3 residues: CASSSDTPGVWNEQFF. CDR3 nucleotides: TGTGCCAGCAGCTCAGACACGCCAGGGGTGTGGAATGAGCAGTTCTTC. J is TRBJ2-1 and V is TRBV27, with D possibly matching TRBD1 (6 bases). Germline V gene data show CDR1 as MNHEY and CDR2 as SMNVEV (reference sequence). This CDR3 region has 16 residues. Trimming cost V 6 bases and J 7 bases, with 22 bases left between them.

There are many counts of this clonotype. This chain joins TRBV29-1 and TRBJ1-2, with D possibly TRBD1 on 5 matching bases. This CDR3 region has 13 residues. V was clipped by 8 bases and J by 0 bases, with 13 bases between them. CDR1 and CDR2 from the germline V gene are SQVTM and ANQGSEA. CDR3 in amino acids: CSLNEGTNYGYTF. The CDR3 nucleotides read TGCAGCCTGAACGAGGGGACTAACTATGGCTACACCTTC.

V is TRBV10-3 and J is TRBJ2-5; D is unresolved. V shed 3 bases and J shed 2 bases, with 13 bases lying between them. CDR3 length: 15 residues. Germline V CDR1 and CDR2: ENHRY, SYGVKD. CDR3 nucleotides: TGTGCCATCAGTGATGGCCCCTACCGACAAGAGACCCAGTACTTC. It specifies CAISDGPYRQETQYF.

V gene TRBV7-2 combines with J gene TRBJ1-1, with D hard to call. The CDR3 spans 14 residues. Germline V gives CDR1 SGHTA, CDR2 FQGNSA. The V end was cut by 3 bases, the J end by 5 bases, with 13 bases between. CDR3: CASSFLRVRTEAFF. The CDR3 nucleotides are TGTGCCAGCAGCTTCCTCCGAGTCAGAACTGAAGCTTTCTTT.

The chain has TRBV7-9 and TRBJ1-2; D unclear. Germline V gene lookup returns CDR1 SEHNR and CDR2 FQNEAQ (reference sequence). The CDR3 consists of 14 residues. V lost 5 bases and J 3 bases, leaving 13 bases between the germline ends. The CDR3 sequence: CASSQALRDYGYTF. The CDR3 nucleotides are TGTGCCAGCAGCCAGGCCCTCCGGGACTATGGCTACACCTTC.

This clonotype has only a few counts. The chain combines TRBV20-1 with TRBJ2-7; 10 positions match TRBD1. The ends lost 5 bases at V and 3 bases at J; junction bases unmatched: 7. The germline gives CDR1 DFQATT, CDR2 SNEGSKA (reference sequence). This CDR3 has 14 residues. As DNA, the CDR3 is TGCAGTGCTCTCGGGACAGGGGACTTCTACGAGCAGTACTTC. Protein product: CSALGTGDFYEQYF.

The chain recombines TRBV24-1 with TRBJ2-1; no reliable D call. V lost 1 base, J lost 7 bases, and 13 bases lay in between. This CDR3 is 15 amino acids long. Germline V gives CDR1 KGHDR, CDR2 SFDVKD. The CDR3 sequence is CATSDFLVGRNEQFF. CDR3 in DNA: TGTGCCACCAGTGATTTTCTAGTGGGCAGAAATGAGCAGTTCTTC.

This clonotype was observed at least ten times. The chain couples TRBV7-9 to TRBJ1-2; 7 nucleotides match TRBD1. The CDR3 has 14 amino acids. Looked up from germline, CDR1 is SEHNR and CDR2 is FQNEAQ (reference sequence). J lost 6 bases, V lost 1 base, and 5 bases had no gene match. The DNA of the CDR3 is TGTGCCAGCAGCTTAGATTTGCAGGGGGATGGCTACACCTTC. Translation: CASSLDLQGDGYTF.

This clonotype has more than one count but fewer than ten. The V call is TRBV12-3 or TRBV12-4, the J call TRBJ1-1; D unclear. There are 14 residues in the CDR3. Trimming left V 5 bases short and J 1 base short, with 11 bases between. Written as DNA, the CDR3 is TGTGCCAGCAGTGCCGACGCGGGGAACACTGAAGCTTTCTTT. Its translation is CASSADAGNTEAFF.

This clonotype was seen a few times. This rearrangement joins TRBV4-3 to TRBJ2-2; perhaps TRBD1 as D (6 bases). The germline V and J ends were trimmed by 3 bases and 4 bases, with 12 bases remaining between them. Germline CDR1 reads LGHNA; CDR2 reads YSLEER. This CDR3 is built from 15 residues. Written as DNA, the CDR3 is TGCGCCAGCAGCCAGCCCAGAGGGGGCACCGGGGAGCTGTTTTTT. This sequence encodes CASSQPRGGTGELFF.

This clonotype was counted ten times or more. V is TRBV6-1 and J is TRBJ1-6, with D uncertain. CDR1 is MNHNS, CDR2 SASEGT, per germline. V lost 5 bases to trimming and J lost 10 bases, with 15 bases between them. This CDR3 has 14 residues. This CDR3 is CASSRDIRNSPLHF. DNA of the CDR3: TGTGCCAGCAGTAGGGATATACGGAACTCACCCCTCCACTTT.

V and J are TRBV7-2 and TRBJ2-2, with 9 bases fitting TRBD1. CDR3 size: 14 residues. Germline CDR1 is SGHTA and CDR2 is FQGNSA. Losses at the gene ends were 6 bases for V and 3 bases for J; bases not matched to a gene: 2. CDR3 region: CASSGQGYTGELFF. DNA of the CDR3: TGTGCCAGCAGTGGACAGGGGTACACCGGGGAGCTGTTTTTT.

This rearrangement joins TRBV25-1 to TRBJ1-1; TRBD1 is a possible D gene (5 bases). Trimming took 2 bases from V and 0 from J, leaving 13 bases between them. The germline CDR1 and CDR2 sequences are MGHDK and SYGVNS. The CDR3 runs to 16 residues. CDR3 protein: CASSERGVRLNTEAFF. CDR3 in DNA: TGTGCCAGCAGTGAAAGAGGGGTACGGTTGAACACTGAAGCTTTCTTT.

The rearrangement joins TRBV12-3 or TRBV12-4 to TRBJ2-2; D is ambiguous. The CDR3 covers 12 residues. V was trimmed by 1 base and J by 9 bases, leaving 6 bases between them. In nucleotides, the CDR3 is TGTGCCAGCAGTTTAGAGGCTCGGGAGCTGTTTTTT. Its protein is CASSLEARELFF.

This clonotype was counted many times. The V gene is TRBV29-1, the J gene TRBJ1-3; TRBD1 matches at 9 bases. The V segment lost 4 bases and the J segment 2 bases; nucleotides outside the gene matches: 3. This CDR3 is built from 14 residues. Germline V lookup: CDR1 SQVTM, CDR2 ANQGSEA. The CDR3 reads CSVADRGAGNTIYF. For the CDR3, the DNA is TGCAGCGTTGCGGACAGGGGAGCTGGAAACACCATATATTTT.

The rearrangement links TRBV20-1 to TRBJ2-3; the match to TRBD2 covers 13 bases. After removal of 5 bases from V and 4 bases from J, the junction contained 12 bases not matched to a gene. This CDR3 comprises 17 residues. Germline CDR1 reads DFQATT; CDR2 reads SNEGSKA (reference sequence). For the CDR3, the DNA is TGCAGTGCTGCCCCCGGACTAGCGGGGGAAAGCCCAGATACGCAGTATTTT. The encoded protein is CSAAPGLAGESPDTQYF.

This chain links TRBV11-1 with TRBJ1-1; tentative D call: TRBD1 (6 bases). The CDR3 is made up of 19 amino acids. CDR1 and CDR2 (germline): SGHAT, FQDESV (reference sequence). V was trimmed by 3 bases and J by 6 bases, leaving 29 bases between them. CDR3 protein: CASSFPRDNQEVLLAEAFF. The CDR3 DNA is TGTGCCAGCAGCTTCCCCCGGGACAACCAGGAAGTGCTGTTGGCTGAAGCTTTCTTT.

In this sample, this clonotype turned up many times. The CDR3 region has the DNA TGCAGTGCTAGGGTAGCAGGGCTAGGGGGCAGGGATACGCAGTATTTT. This encodes CSARVAGLGGRDTQYF. The rearrangement links TRBV20-1 to TRBJ2-3; TRBD1 aligns across 7 bases. The V gene end was trimmed by 3 bases and the J gene end by 6 bases; junction bases not matched to a gene: 15. Germline CDR1 DFQATT, CDR2 SNEGSKA (reference sequence). The CDR3 length is 16 residues.

This clonotype was found many times. V is TRBV7-2 and J is TRBJ2-7; TRBD1 matches 10 bases. The germline V gene has CDR1 SGHTA and CDR2 FQGNSA. This CDR3 has 14 residues. The junction had 1 base not matched to a gene; V was cut back by 3 bases and J by 2 bases. The CDR3: CASSFGTGAYEQYF. The CDR3 nucleotides read TGTGCCAGCAGCTTCGGGACAGGGGCCTACGAGCAGTACTTC. Full variable domain (rest looked up from reference TRBV7-2 and TRBJ2-7): GAGVSQSPSNKVTEKGKDVELRCDPISGHTALYWYRQSLGQGLEFLIYFQGNSAPDKSGLPSDRFSAERTGGSVSTLTIQRTQQEDSAVYLCASSFGTGAYEQYFGPGTRLTVT.

The chain recombines TRBV7-2 with TRBJ2-5, with TRBD2 matching 8 bases. J lost 2 bases, V lost 1 base, and 6 bases had no gene match. Per germline, CDR1 SGHTA and CDR2 FQGNSA. The length of the CDR3 is 16 residues. The CDR3 nucleotides read TGTGCCAGCAGCTTAGTCGGGGGGGGGGTACAAGAGACCCAGTACTTC. This encodes CASSLVGGGVQETQYF.